The next 28 T cell receptor beta chains were all read from a single sample in a study of identical twins (dated by TCRdb to 2016 to 2017). Libraries were prepared through 5' RACE. Sequencing took place on an Illumina HiSeq 2000. The raw public reads went through TCRdb reprocessing: fastp at Q25, MiXCR clone calling, in-frame beta chains kept. Rows are unified per CDR3 protein, each entry keeping the most common DNA and genes. This sample gives about 660,000 distinct CDR3 sequences in total; more than 6.5% of them show up just once. 0.75% to 1% of the sample comes from the top ten. The same data also contributed to another study, on yellow fever vaccine responses in identical twins.

Material for sequencing was PBMCs. The receptor set was obtained from a woman aged 18-30 years in good health.

The chain has TRBV12-3 or TRBV12-4 and TRBJ2-3; 8 bases match TRBD2. The CDR3 has 16 amino acids. With 6 bases clipped from V and 4 bases from J, the junction kept 12 bases outside the gene matches. The CDR3 reads CASRLHREGQPDTQYF. CDR3 sequence (DNA): TGTGCCAGCAGACTCCACCGGGAGGGCCAACCAGATACGCAGTATTTT.

This clonotype was recorded at least ten times. V usage is TRBV20-1 and J usage is TRBJ2-3, with TRBD2 as a possible D gene (5 bases). The germline V and J ends were trimmed by 6 bases and 4 bases, with 17 bases remaining between them. Germline V gene sequence: CDR1 DFQATT, CDR2 SNEGSKA (reference sequence). The CDR3 is made up of 14 amino acids. Here the CDR3 DNA reads TGCAGTGCCGAAACTAGTACGAAGTCAGATACGCAGTATTTT. This encodes CSAETSTKSDTQYF.

This clonotype has a count of ten or more. This chain connects TRBV4-3 to TRBJ2-1, with 12 nucleotides matching TRBD2. Germline CDR1 and CDR2: LGHNA and YSLEER. V shed 0 bases and J 10 bases; nucleotides not matched to a gene: 4. This CDR3 region has 15 residues. CDR3 residues: CASSQDSGLAGEQFF. The CDR3 nucleotides are TGCGCCAGCAGCCAAGATTCCGGACTAGCGGGAGAGCAGTTCTTC.

This clonotype was recorded many times. CDR3 sequence: CASSATKNTEAFF. The CDR3 region has the DNA TGTGCCAGTAGCGCTACAAAGAACACTGAAGCTTTCTTT. V and J are TRBV19 and TRBJ1-1; D unresolved. The CDR3 extends over 13 amino acids. Trimming took 6 bases from V and 1 from J, leaving 9 bases between them. Per germline, CDR1 LNHDA and CDR2 SQIVND (reference sequence).

The sample holds many counts of this clonotype. The chain has TRBV27 and TRBJ1-2, with D possibly TRBD1 on 5 matching bases. V was clipped by 6 bases and J by 4 bases, with 15 bases between them. This CDR3 spans 14 amino acids. Germline V gene sequence: CDR1 MNHEY, CDR2 SMNVEV (reference sequence). CDR3 bases: TGTGCCAGCAGCCCCGTCGGGGCCTTCTATGGCTACACCTTC. Protein: CASSPVGAFYGYTF.

V gene TRBV20-1 combines with J gene TRBJ1-5, with TRBD1 matching 9 bases. CDR1 DFQATT and CDR2 SNEGSKA come from the germline V gene (reference sequence). The CDR3 is made up of 16 amino acids. V shed 0 bases, J shed 8 bases, and the junction held 11 bases outside the gene matches. CDR3 in amino acids: CSARETGQGWGKPQHF. The CDR3, as DNA: TGCAGTGCTAGAGAAACTGGACAGGGGTGGGGCAAGCCCCAGCATTTT.

This chain joins TRBV7-2 and TRBJ2-7, with 10 nucleotides matching TRBD2. The CDR3 runs to 16 residues. V was pared by 0 bases and J by 6 bases, with 8 bases of the junction left unmatched. Germline CDR1 SGHTA, CDR2 FQGNSA. The CDR3 DNA sequence: TGTGCCAGCAGCTTAGCGAGCCTAGCGGGAGTATCCGAGCAGTACTTC. It codes for CASSLASLAGVSEQYF.

This chain uses TRBV9 with TRBJ2-7; TRBD1 matches at 9 bases. Germline V lookup: CDR1 SGDLS, CDR2 YYNGEE. V dropped 4 bases and J dropped 4; count of bases not matched to a gene: 9. The CDR3 extends over 15 amino acids. CDR3 in amino acids: CASSPQTGGKYEQYF. In DNA, the CDR3 is TGTGCCAGCAGCCCTCAAACAGGGGGCAAATACGAGCAGTACTTC.

This clonotype appeared a few times. This chain links TRBV5-1 with TRBJ2-1; 16 nucleotides line up with TRBD2. Germline V lookup: CDR1 SGHRS, CDR2 YFSETQ. V dropped 4 bases and J dropped 2; count of bases not matched to a gene: 6. This CDR3 spans 18 amino acids. The CDR3 spells CASSLGLAGGLPYNEQFF. Written as DNA, the CDR3 is TGCGCCAGCAGCCTGGGACTAGCGGGGGGGCTCCCCTACAATGAGCAGTTCTTC.

This clonotype was counted a few times. This chain's CDR3 is CASSQRVPQETQYF. The CDR3 coding sequence is TGCGCCAGCAGCCAACGGGTCCCTCAAGAGACCCAGTACTTC. V gene TRBV4-1 combines with J gene TRBJ2-5; D not certain. The V end lost 2 bases, the J end lost 2 bases, and 9 bases lay between the germline ends. CDR3 length equals 14 residues. The germline gives CDR1 MGHRA, CDR2 YSYEKL.

This clonotype was recorded a few times. The chain links TRBV6-1 to TRBJ2-4; D uncertain. The germline gives CDR1 MNHNS, CDR2 SASEGT. The germline V and J ends were trimmed by 8 bases and 15 bases, with 20 bases remaining between them. The CDR3 loop spans 12 amino acids. This CDR3 is CASGVEQPRWYF. The CDR3 coding sequence is TGTGCCAGCGGGGTAGAGCAGCCGAGGTGGTACTTC.

This clonotype was observed a handful of times. A much larger clone sits a single nucleotide away, making a read error possible. The chain carries TRBV7-6 and TRBJ2-7, with TRBD2 matching 7 bases. Germline CDR1 and CDR2: SGHVS and FNYEAQ. This CDR3 has 15 residues. V lost 0 bases and J lost 0; bases outside the gene matches: 2. The CDR3 coding sequence is TGTGCCAGCAGCTTAGCGGGAGGGCGCTCCTACGAGCAGTACTTC. Protein product: CASSLAGGRSYEQYF. The whole variable domain, filled in from reference TRBV7-6 and TRBJ2-7, reads GAGVSQSPRYKVTKRGQDVALRCDPISGHVSLYWYRQALGQGPEFLTYFNYEAQQDKSGLPNDRFSAERPEGSISTLTIQRTEQRDSAMYRCASSLAGGRSYEQYFGPGTRLTVT.

The table lists this clonotype with many counts. The chain combines TRBV7-9 with TRBJ1-2; no clear D gene. CDR3 length: 13 residues. V was clipped by 1 base and J by 4 bases, with 7 bases between them. Germline V lookup: CDR1 SEHNR, CDR2 FQNEAQ (reference sequence). The CDR3 reads CASSLGHAYGYTF. Written as DNA, the CDR3 is TGTGCCAGCAGCTTAGGGCACGCCTATGGCTACACCTTC.

The chain couples TRBV4-2 to TRBJ2-7; no definite D call. In germline, CDR1 is LGHNA, CDR2 YNFKEQ. V lost 1 base, J lost 2 bases, and 6 bases lay in between. The CDR3 is 13 amino acids. The CDR3 spells CASSQVLTYEQYF. For the CDR3, the DNA is TGTGCCAGCAGCCAAGTTCTAACCTACGAGCAGTACTTC.

There are a few counts of this clonotype. One end of the junction is discordant with germline, which a read error may explain. The genes are TRBV7-9 and TRBJ2-7; TRBD2 might be the D (6 bases). CDR1 is SEHNR, CDR2 FQNEAQ, per germline (reference sequence). The length of the CDR3 is 16 residues. The CDR3 DNA reads TGTGCCAGCACCTTACAGGACGGGGGATTGTTGTACGAGCAGTACTTC. Translating it yields CASTLQDGGLLYEQYF.

The chain carries TRBV6-1 and TRBJ2-1, with D tentatively TRBD1 (5 bases). Germline V lookup: CDR1 MNHNS, CDR2 SASEGT. The V end was cut by 0 bases, the J end by 6 bases, with 9 bases between. This CDR3 is built from 14 residues. DNA of the CDR3: TGTGCCAGCAGTGAAGCATATCAGGGCAATGAGCAGTTCTTC. Amino acids: CASSEAYQGNEQFF.

This clonotype was counted ten times or more. This chain links TRBV12-3 or TRBV12-4 with TRBJ2-3, with D tentatively TRBD1 or TRBD2 (6 bases each). V dropped 5 bases and J dropped 4 bases, with 16 bases sitting between them. This CDR3 is 15 amino acids long. The CDR3 is CASSLRGHTPDTQYF. CDR3 coding DNA: TGTGCCAGCAGTCTGCGGGGACATACCCCAGATACGCAGTATTTT.

This clonotype was counted a few times. This rearrangement joins TRBV7-9 to TRBJ2-1, with D perhaps matching TRBD1 (5 bases). V shed 5 bases and J shed 2 bases, with 13 bases lying between them. CDR1 is SEHNR and CDR2 is FQNEAQ in the germline V gene (reference sequence). The CDR3 has 15 amino acids. CDR3 sequence: CASSPHKGAYNEQFF. Written as DNA, the CDR3 is TGTGCCAGCAGCCCCCATAAAGGGGCCTACAATGAGCAGTTCTTC. The variable domain in full, with the rest retrieved from reference TRBV7-9 and TRBJ2-1, is DTGVSQNPRHKITKRGQNVTFRCDPISEHNRLYWYRQTLGQGPEFLTYFQNEAQLEKSRLLSDRFSAERPKGSFSTLEIQRTEQGDSAMYLCASSPHKGAYNEQFFGPGTRLTVL.

This clonotype has a handful of counts. This chain joins TRBV6-5 and TRBJ2-7; weak D call: TRBD2 (6 bases). The CDR3 is made up of 11 amino acids. Germline-derived CDR1 and CDR2 are MNHEY and SVGAGI. Trimming removed 7 bases from V and 6 bases from J, with 10 bases in between. The CDR3: CASTGVSEQYF. The CDR3 DNA reads as TGTGCCAGCACGGGGGTCTCCGAGCAGTACTTC.

The chain links TRBV11-2 to TRBJ2-7, with 11 bases that match TRBD1. J lost 5 bases, V lost 2 bases, and 14 bases had no gene match. Germline loops: CDR1 SGHAT, CDR2 FQNNGV. The CDR3 covers 18 residues. The CDR3 DNA is TGTGCCAGCAGCTTACCCCAATCATGGACAGGGGGCTTCGACGAGCAGTACTTC. This translates into CASSLPQSWTGGFDEQYF.

The table lists this clonotype with a few counts. This sequence joins TRBV6-5 and TRBJ2-1; D remains ambiguous. Germline assignment: CDR1 MNHEY and CDR2 SVGAGI. The CDR3 covers 15 residues. Trimming removed 2 bases at V and 5 bases at J, with 13 bases between. The CDR3 loop is CASSYLVSVNNEQFF. CDR3 in DNA: TGTGCCAGCAGTTACCTAGTTTCGGTCAACAATGAGCAGTTCTTC.

The rearrangement uses TRBV18 and TRBJ2-7; maybe TRBD2 (6 bases). The CDR3 covers 13 residues. The V and J ends lost 5 bases and 3 bases respectively, with 11 bases between them. Per the germline V gene, CDR1 is KGHSH and CDR2 is LQKENI. The CDR3 protein is CASSAGPSYEQYF. The CDR3, as DNA: TGTGCCAGCTCAGCGGGACCGAGCTACGAGCAGTACTTC.

In its sample, this clonotype was seen many times. V usage is TRBV4-1 and J usage is TRBJ1-5; D not resolved. Trimming cost V 4 bases and J 2 bases, with 9 bases left between them. The CDR3 loop spans 14 amino acids. Looked up from germline, CDR1 is MGHRA and CDR2 is YSYEKL. CDR3 sequence: CASSPVLGNQPQHF. Written as DNA, the CDR3 is TGCGCCAGCAGCCCAGTGCTGGGCAATCAGCCCCAGCATTTT.

The chain has TRBV27 and TRBJ2-7; TRBD1 or TRBD2 may be the D gene (5 bases each). The CDR3 covers 14 residues. V gave up 4 bases and J gave up 2 bases, with 12 bases separating them. Germline lookup yields CDR1 MNHEY and CDR2 SMNVEV (reference sequence). The CDR3 is CASSSGRETYEQYF. For the CDR3, the DNA is TGTGCCAGCAGTTCGGGACGAGAGACCTACGAGCAGTACTTC.

The sample holds many counts of this clonotype. The chain combines TRBV5-1 with TRBJ2-3; no reliable D call. This CDR3 comprises 15 residues. Germline loops: CDR1 SGHRS, CDR2 YFSETQ. The V end lost 4 bases, the J end lost 2 bases, and 14 bases lay between the germline ends. The chain's CDR3 is CASSRTNRVTDTQYF. CDR3 nucleotide sequence: TGCGCCAGCAGCCGCACAAATCGAGTCACAGATACGCAGTATTTT.

This clonotype came up many times. This chain uses TRBV12-3 or TRBV12-4 with TRBJ2-1, with 9 positions matching TRBD1. The CDR3 length is 14 residues. With V trimmed by 7 bases and J by 5 bases, 6 bases remained unmatched. CDR3 residues: CASIPGQGHNEQFF. As DNA, the CDR3 is TGTGCCAGCATCCCGGGACAGGGCCACAATGAGCAGTTCTTC.

This chain connects TRBV11-2 to TRBJ2-2; tentatively, D is TRBD1 (8 bases). This CDR3 is 15 amino acids long. V shed 5 bases and J shed 6 bases, with 16 bases lying between them. The germline CDR1 and CDR2 sequences are SGHAT and FQNNGV. CDR3 bases: TGTGCCAGCAGCCCCAGGACAGGGAGGGCCGGGGAGCTGTTTTTT. Its protein is CASSPRTGRAGELFF.

This clonotype turned up a few times. The J gene is TRBJ2-7, the V gene TRBV6-1; the D gene could be TRBD1 or TRBD2 (7 bases each). There are 18 residues in the CDR3. Germline V gene sequence: CDR1 MNHNS, CDR2 SASEGT. V was shortened by 6 bases and J by 5 bases, with 29 bases between the two germline ends. The CDR3 nucleotides read TGTGCCAGCAGACGAAGGGGGCGCGAGGGGGGGAGGGACAACGAGCAGTACTTC. As protein: CASRRRGREGGRDNEQYF.